Below, 23 T cell receptor beta chains from the same sample are listed, as sequenced in a study of T cell repertoires in cytomegalovirus infection. TCRdb re-called the reads with MiXCR, one entry per CDR3 protein. The table shows hundreds of thousands of distinct CDR3 sequences, with approximately 10% occurring only once. Sequenced sample: PBMCs. These receptors came from a human donor in good health (CMV status not recorded). Some clones in this sample may be carry-over from other donors' samples.

This clonotype was counted at least ten times. The CDR3 spells CSAKGGDRPEGGYTF. CDR3 nucleotides: TGCAGTGCCAAGGGGGGGGATCGGCCTGAGGGTGGCTACACCTTC. The rearrangement joins TRBV20-1 to TRBJ1-2; D may be TRBD1 (6 bases). The CDR3 runs 15 residues. The V end lost 6 bases, the J end lost 7 bases, and 24 bases lay between the germline ends. Per the germline V gene, CDR1 is DFQATT and CDR2 is SNEGSKA (reference sequence).

Ten or more counts support this clonotype. The rearrangement joins TRBV5-6 to TRBJ2-7; possible D gene TRBD2, 5 bases. This CDR3 spans 13 amino acids. Per germline, CDR1 SGHDT and CDR2 YYEEEE. V gave up 1 base and J gave up 3 bases, with 8 bases separating them. CDR3 DNA sequence: TGTGCCAGCAGCTTGCGGCGGGTCTACGAGCAGTACGTC. Translating it yields CASSLRRVYEQYV.

This clonotype was detected ten times or more. CDR3 bases: TGTGCCAGCAGCTTTTTCGGGACACTCTTAGGAGAGACCCAGTACTTC. Translating gives CASSFFGTLLGETQYF. The J gene is TRBJ2-5, the V gene TRBV7-2, with TRBD1 as a possible D gene (6 bases). Trimming took 3 bases from V and 4 from J, leaving 18 bases between them. Looked up from germline, CDR1 is SGHTA and CDR2 is FQGNSA. The CDR3 contains 16 residues.

This clonotype was picked up many times. The V and J genes are TRBV10-3 and TRBJ2-7; D perhaps matches TRBD2 (6 bases). CDR1 and CDR2 (germline): ENHRY, SYGVKD. The V end lost 4 bases, the J end lost 4 bases, and 11 bases lay between the germline ends. This CDR3 is 13 amino acids long. DNA for the CDR3: TGTGCCATCAGTGGCCAGGCGGGATACGAGCAGTACTTC. Translation: CAISGQAGYEQYF.

This clonotype was seen more than once but under ten times. The V gene is TRBV28, the J gene TRBJ2-1; 7 bases agree with TRBD1. The CDR3 loop spans 14 amino acids. Trimming removed 6 bases from V and 8 bases from J; junction bases left unmatched: 10. The germline V gene encodes CDR1 MDHEN and CDR2 SYDVKM. The CDR3 region is CASSHLQGGDEQFF. DNA of the CDR3: TGTGCCAGCAGCCACTTACAAGGGGGCGATGAGCAGTTCTTC.

This clonotype was detected many times. The V call is TRBV3-1, the J call TRBJ2-5, with D possibly matching TRBD2 (6 bases). V lost 1 base and J lost 0, with 15 bases in between. The CDR3 runs to 17 residues. Germline CDR1 LGHDT, CDR2 YNNKEL (reference sequence). The CDR3 DNA is TGTGCCAGCAGCCAAGGAGCCGGGACTTCGTACCAAGAGACCCAGTACTTC. As protein: CASSQGAGTSYQETQYF.

This clonotype appeared many times. V and J are TRBV12-3 or TRBV12-4 and TRBJ1-3; the D gene is possibly TRBD1 (5 bases). This CDR3 has 15 amino acids. Trimming took off 8 bases at V and 4 bases at J, with 18 bases between the two ends. The CDR3 coding sequence is TGTGCCAGCCTGCTGATCCGGGACGGAGGAAACACCATATATTTT. Its protein product is CASLLIRDGGNTIYF.

This clonotype showed up many times. The chain recombines TRBV20-1 with TRBJ2-1, with 13 bases aligning to TRBD2. The ends lost 5 bases at V and 0 bases at J; junction bases unmatched: 10. Germline CDR1 is DFQATT and CDR2 is SNEGSKA (reference sequence). This CDR3 has 18 residues. In nucleotides, the CDR3 is TGCAGTGCTCTTCCGGGACTAGCGGGGATGAGCTCCTACAATGAGCAGTTCTTC. This sequence encodes CSALPGLAGMSSYNEQFF.

A few counts support this clonotype. The V gene is TRBV5-4, the J gene TRBJ2-1, with D maybe TRBD1 (5 bases). This CDR3 region has 15 residues. Trimming shortened V by 0 bases and J by 4 bases, and 11 bases separated the two germline ends. Germline V CDR1 and CDR2: SGHNT, YYREEE (reference sequence). The CDR3 region has the DNA TGTGCCAGCAGCTTGGCCACAGGATCATACAATGAGCAGTTCTTC. As protein: CASSLATGSYNEQFF.

In this sample, this clonotype turned up many times. The rearrangement uses TRBV6-6 and TRBJ1-5; D possibly corresponds to TRBD1 (5 bases). Germline V gives CDR1 MNHNY, CDR2 SVGAGI (reference sequence). The V end was cut by 7 bases, the J end by 2 bases, with 21 bases between. This CDR3 contains 17 residues. The chain's CDR3 is CASNLYGRGSGNQPQHF. The CDR3 nucleotides are TGTGCCAGCAATCTTTATGGAAGGGGCAGTGGCAATCAGCCCCAGCATTTT.

This clonotype appeared many times. The CDR3 DNA is TGTGCCAGCAGCCAAGGTCTCAAGGGACAGGTTAAGAACACTGAAGCTTTCTTT. This codes for CASSQGLKGQVKNTEAFF. V usage is TRBV4-2 and J usage is TRBJ1-1, with 8 bases identical to TRBD1. Trimming removed 1 base from V and 1 base from J; junction bases left unmatched: 11. This CDR3 spans 18 amino acids. The germline gives CDR1 LGHNA, CDR2 YNFKEQ.

This clonotype was seen at least ten times. The chain links TRBV20-1 to TRBJ1-5; TRBD1 is a possible D gene (6 bases). The germline V gene has CDR1 DFQATT and CDR2 SNEGSKA (reference sequence). This CDR3 has 14 amino acids. The ends were cut back, 3 bases at V and 3 bases at J, with 12 bases in the middle. The DNA of the CDR3 is TGCAGTGCTAGCGCTGACAGGACCAATCAGCCCCAGCATTTT. Its protein product is CSASADRTNQPQHF.

Regarding this clonotype: A clone one base away is much larger, so this may be a read error. The chain has TRBV20-1 and TRBJ1-1; the D gene is possibly TRBD1 (5 bases). Germline V lookup: CDR1 DFQATT, CDR2 SNEGSKA (reference sequence). The CDR3 loop spans 16 amino acids. The V and J ends lost 6 bases and 5 bases respectively, with 25 bases between them. CDR3 coding DNA: TGCAGTGCCAACGTCCCTTCGGGGGGGTGGGGTACTGAAGCTTTCTTT. This codes for CSANVPSGGWGTEAFF.

This clonotype was counted only a few times. The genes are TRBV13 and TRBJ2-1; 9 positions agree with TRBD2. The CDR3 consists of 13 residues. Germline V gene lookup returns CDR1 PRHDT and CDR2 FYEKMQ (reference sequence). V shed 5 bases, J shed 7 bases, and the junction held 3 bases outside the gene matches. The CDR3 DNA is TGTGCCAGCAGCCATCTAGCGGGGAATGAGCAGTTCTTC. As protein: CASSHLAGNEQFF.

Remarks on this clonotype: Being one base from a much bigger clone, this may be a read error. This chain links TRBV20-1 with TRBJ2-1; D may be TRBD2 (6 bases). This CDR3 comprises 16 residues. V dropped 5 bases and J dropped 10 bases, with 27 bases sitting between them. Germline-derived CDR1 and CDR2 are DFQATT and SNEGSKA (reference sequence). The CDR3 spells CSAWAGGDLLLAEQFF. The CDR3 DNA reads as TGCAGTGCTTGGGCGGGCGGGGACCTTCTCTTGGCCGAGCAGTTCTTC.

In this sample, this clonotype turned up many times. The CDR3 DNA sequence: TGTGCCAGCAGCAGAGGGGTCAATGAGCAGTTCTTC. Its protein product is CASSRGVNEQFF. The V call is TRBV7-6, the J call TRBJ2-1, with D tentatively TRBD1 or TRBD2 (5 bases each). CDR1 SGHVS and CDR2 FNYEAQ come from the germline V gene. V was clipped by 5 bases and J by 6 bases, with 8 bases between them. This CDR3 has 12 amino acids.

At least ten counts were recorded for this clonotype. CDR3 sequence reads: CASSDLDRGNTEAFF. CDR3 coding DNA: TGTGCCAGCAGTGACCTGGACAGGGGGAACACTGAAGCTTTCTTT. This rearrangement joins TRBV6-1 to TRBJ1-1, with TRBD1 matching 9 bases. CDR3 length: 15 residues. J lost 1 base, V lost 3 bases, and 3 bases had no gene match. Germline-derived CDR1 and CDR2 are MNHNS and SASEGT.

At least ten counts were recorded for this clonotype. The genes are TRBV11-2 and TRBJ2-1; 7 nucleotides match TRBD1. Per the germline V gene, CDR1 is SGHAT and CDR2 is FQNNGV. With 2 bases clipped from V and 4 bases from J, the junction kept 11 bases outside the gene matches. This CDR3 has 17 residues. The DNA for the CDR3 is TGTGCCAGCAGCTTAAAGGCTTCGGGACAGAGTTACAATGAGCAGTTCTTC. Translated: CASSLKASGQSYNEQFF.

About this clonotype: A read error may explain this, as a much larger clone is one base away. CDR3 bases: TGTGTCAGCAATAGCCGGAGGGCGGTCAATGAGCAGTTCTTC. It specifies CVSNSRRAVNEQFF. The chain couples TRBV2 to TRBJ2-1; TRBD2 is a possible D gene (6 bases). The CDR3 length is 14 residues. The germline gives CDR1 SNHLY, CDR2 FYNNEI.

This sequence joins TRBV2 and TRBJ1-1, with D tentatively TRBD1 (5 bases). The V gene's germline CDR1 is SNHLY and CDR2 FYNNEI. V dropped 5 bases and J dropped 2 bases, with 12 bases sitting between them. There are 14 residues in the CDR3. This chain's CDR3 is CASSQNRRNTEAFF. The CDR3 DNA reads TGTGCCAGCAGTCAAAACAGGCGTAACACTGAAGCTTTCTTT.

This clonotype was observed many times. DNA for the CDR3: TGTGCCAGCAGTAAATTCCGGGACGGACACAATGAGCAGTTCTTC. It yields the protein CASSKFRDGHNEQFF. This chain uses TRBV12-3 or TRBV12-4 with TRBJ2-1, with D possibly being TRBD1 or TRBD2 (5 bases each). Between the trimmed V and J ends, which lost 5 bases and 5 bases, there was a span of 16 bases. The CDR3 spans 15 residues.

This clonotype was found many times. The chain combines TRBV15 with TRBJ1-5, with unresolved D. The germline gives CDR1 LNHNV, CDR2 YYDKDF (reference sequence). CDR3 size: 12 residues. V was clipped by 3 bases and J by 5 bases, with 5 bases between them. CDR3 nucleotides: TGTGCCACCAGCAGGGCCCATCAGCCCCAGCATTTT. Amino acid sequence: CATSRAHQPQHF.

This clonotype was seen at least ten times. V usage is TRBV2 and J usage is TRBJ2-3; D is unresolved. Germline V gene data show CDR1 as SNHLY and CDR2 as FYNNEI. This CDR3 contains 15 residues. The V end was cut by 3 bases, the J end by 6 bases, with 16 bases between. CDR3 coding DNA: TGTGCCAGCAGTGATCCCGCAGTGTTTGGGGATACGCAGTATTTT. Its protein is CASSDPAVFGDTQYF.